Shown below are 14 T cell receptor beta chains from a single sample sequenced in a study of patients and donors after allogeneic stem cell transplantation. In TCRdb, the RT-PCR reads were re-called with MiXCR into one record per CDR3 protein. The sample has 150,000 to 200,000 distinct CDR3 sequences; about 24% are singletons. Sequencing was performed on blood, either unsorted or a sorted T cell fraction (not recorded which). The receptors were sampled from a human donor who was either an allogeneic HSCT recipient or a stem cell or donor lymphocyte infusion donor (not recorded which). It is not recorded whose cells these are; they may come from a transplant donor.

This clonotype has a handful of counts. V and J are TRBV29-1 and TRBJ1-2, with D uncertain. Trimming pared 1 base from V and 7 bases from J, leaving 13 bases between. CDR3 length equals 13 residues. Germline V gene lookup returns CDR1 SQVTM and CDR2 ANQGSEA. Here the CDR3 reads CSVEGAVQAGYTF. In DNA, the CDR3 is TGCAGCGTTGAAGGGGCGGTTCAGGCTGGCTACACCTTC.

This chain connects TRBV5-1 to TRBJ2-3; D is possibly TRBD1 or TRBD2 (6 bases each). CDR1 SGHRS and CDR2 YFSETQ come from the germline V gene. This CDR3 comprises 17 residues. V was cut by 4 bases and J by 5 bases, with 23 bases left in between. The CDR3 nucleotides read TGCGCCAGCAGCGCGGGACAACTTACGACTGAGTTAGATACGCAGTATTTT. It specifies CASSAGQLTTELDTQYF. The full variable domain, rest sourced from reference TRBV5-1 and TRBJ2-3, is KAGVTQTPRYLIKTRGQQVTLSCSPISGHRSVSWYQQTPGQGLQFLFEYFSETQRNKGNFPGRFSGRQFSNSRSEMNVSTLELGDSALYLCASSAGQLTTELDTQYFGPGTRLTVL.

A word on this clonotype: The conserved closing phenylalanine or tryptophan is absent in this CDR3, likely reflecting a read error. V usage is TRBV4-2 and J usage is TRBJ2-3; TRBD2 aligns across 11 bases. From germline, CDR1 is LGHNA and CDR2 YNFKEQ. The CDR3 is made up of 16 amino acids. The V and J ends lost 5 bases and 0 bases, in that order; junction bases with no gene match: 4. For the CDR3, the DNA is TGTGCCAGCAGCACCCGACTAGCGGGGAGCACAGATACGCAGTATTCT. Translated: CASSTRLAGSTDTQYS.

Worth noting for this clonotype: Since a much larger clone is just one base distant, this may be a read error. The CDR3 end shows no conserved phenylalanine or tryptophan, and so a read error is likely. The chain combines TRBV5-1 with TRBJ1-4; D is unclear. CDR3 length: 14 residues. CDR1 SGHRS and CDR2 YFSETQ come from the germline V gene. Trimming left V 4 bases short and J 3 bases short, with 10 bases between. The CDR3 nucleotides read TGCGCCAGCAGCCGGACGGCTGCTAATGAAAAACTGTTTTTG. Translation gives CASSRTAANEKLFL.

V gene TRBV6-5 combines with J gene TRBJ1-2; 7 bases are shared with TRBD1. V lost 5 bases, J lost 3 bases, and 6 bases stayed unmatched. Germline V CDR1 and CDR2: MNHEY, SVGAGI. The CDR3 is 14 amino acids. Here the CDR3 reads CASSTTGTDYGYTF. For the CDR3, the DNA is TGTGCCAGCAGTACTACGGGGACAGACTATGGCTACACCTTC.

As to this clonotype: Germline and junction disagree at one end, which may indicate a read error. The chain joins TRBV5-1 to TRBJ1-5; D not resolved. Germline CDR1 and CDR2: SGHRS and YFSETQ. The CDR3 is 13 residues long. The CDR3 nucleotides read TGTGCCAGCAGCTTAGCAAGGGATCAGCCCCAGCATTTT. Protein product: CASSLARDQPQHF.

At least ten counts were recorded for this clonotype. V gene TRBV20-1 combines with J gene TRBJ1-1; 8 bases match TRBD1. J was trimmed by 3 bases and V by 1 base; bases with no gene match: 4. The length of the CDR3 is 14 residues. Looked up from germline, CDR1 is DFQATT and CDR2 is SNEGSKA (reference sequence). CDR3 nucleotides: TGCAGTGCTAGAGCTCAGGGGGCCCACACTGAAGCTTTCTTT. This gives the protein CSARAQGAHTEAFF.

CDR3 in DNA: TGTGCCACCAGTGATTTGCGGTCTGACATATCCAAAAACATTCAGTACTTC. The encoded protein is CATSDLRSDISKNIQYF. The rearrangement uses TRBV24-1 and TRBJ2-4; D is ambiguous. V lost 0 bases and J lost 2, with 13 bases in between. Per germline, CDR1 KGHDR and CDR2 SFDVKD. CDR3 length: 17 amino acids.

The rearrangement links TRBV12-3 or TRBV12-4 to TRBJ2-3; perhaps TRBD2 as D (6 bases). Trimming took off 10 bases at V and 3 bases at J, with 23 bases between the two ends. The length of the CDR3 is 16 residues. As DNA, the CDR3 is TGTGCCACCAAAGCGGGCGGCCTGGGGCCTACAGATACGCAGTATTTT. Translating gives CATKAGGLGPTDTQYF.

This sequence joins TRBV15 and TRBJ2-7, with TRBD2 identical over 9 bases. Germline V lookup: CDR1 LNHNV, CDR2 YYDKDF (reference sequence). The CDR3 runs to 15 residues. Trimming cost V 4 bases and J 7 bases; bases outside gene matches: 11. The CDR3 DNA sequence: TGTGCCACCAGCACCTATTTAGCGGGAGTGGTGGAGCAGTACTTC. Translating gives CATSTYLAGVVEQYF.

This clonotype is termed medium-sized. V and J are TRBV5-1 and TRBJ1-5; D perhaps matches TRBD1 (6 bases). Germline values: CDR1 SGHRS, CDR2 YFSETQ. The CDR3 runs 14 residues. Deletions cut 2 bases from V and 2 bases from J, with 8 bases between. CDR3 coding DNA: TGCGCCAGCAGCTTAGCAGGGGGCAATCAGCCCCAGCATTTT. Translating it yields CASSLAGGNQPQHF.

This chain connects TRBV4-3 to TRBJ2-7; D ambiguous. This CDR3 is built from 14 residues. The germline V gene has CDR1 LGHNA and CDR2 YSLEER. Between the trimmed V and J ends, which lost 0 bases and 4 bases, there was a span of 10 bases. Written as DNA, the CDR3 is TGCGCCAGCAGCCAAGAAGGCCGGATTTACGAGCAGTACTTC. Translation gives CASSQEGRIYEQYF.

V is TRBV7-2 and J is TRBJ1-2; tentatively, D is TRBD1 (5 bases). CDR1 is SGHTA, CDR2 FQGNSA, per germline. CDR3 length: 15 amino acids. Trimming left V 5 bases short and J 5 bases short, with 18 bases between. CDR3 DNA: TGTGCCAGCAGCCCGGGTGGGGCCAGCGCGTATGGCTACACCTTC. It encodes CASSPGGASAYGYTF.

The J gene is TRBJ1-2, the V gene TRBV12-3 or TRBV12-4; perhaps TRBD1 as D (6 bases). This CDR3 contains 12 residues. The V and J ends lost 11 bases and 8 bases respectively, with 18 bases between them. The CDR3 DNA is TGTGCCTCTCGTTGGGGGGCCTCCGGCTACACCTTC. Translation: CASRWGASGYTF.